One and the same sample provided the 9 T cell receptor beta chains below, sequenced in a study of T-cell reconstitution after alpha-beta-depleted transplantation in children (dated by TCRdb to between 2015 and 2016). Receptor libraries were prepared by PCR. Instrument used: Illumina HiSeq 2500. TCR library preparation used molecular barcoding, with unique molecular identifiers applied to normalize quantification of the TCRbeta repertoire. TCRdb cleaned the public reads at Q25 with fastp, built clones with MiXCR and kept in-frame beta chains. Entries are consolidated by CDR3 protein sequence, retaining the most common genes and DNA. The sample yields about 690,000 distinct CDR3 sequences; roughly 15% were counted once. Approximately 1% of the sample belongs to the ten largest clones. This material consisted of PBMCs from the stem cell graft donor, taken from the stem cell graft. Source of these receptors: a human donor who donated a stem cell graft to a child with acute myeloid leukemia.

V is TRBV7-7 and J is TRBJ2-5, with TRBD2 identical over 10 bases. After removal of 4 bases from V and 7 bases from J, the junction contained 6 bases not matched to a gene. The CDR3 length is 14 residues. Germline-derived CDR1 and CDR2 are SSHAT and FNYEAQ (reference sequence). DNA of the CDR3: TGTGCCAGCAGCTCCCTTAGCGGGGGGCGGACCCAGTACTTC. Translating it yields CASSSLSGGRTQYF. The whole variable domain, filled in from reference TRBV7-7 and TRBJ2-5, reads GAGVSQSPRYKVTKRGQDVTLRCDPISSHATLYWYQQALGQGPEFLTYFNYEAQPDKSGLPSDRFSAERPEGSISTLTIQRTEQRDSAMYRCASSSLSGGRTQYFGPGTRLLVL.

This clonotype was recorded a few times. The chain has TRBV5-6 and TRBJ2-3; 8 bases align to TRBD1. After removal of 1 base from V and 1 base from J, the junction contained 5 bases not matched to a gene. This CDR3 contains 16 residues. The V gene's germline CDR1 is SGHDT and CDR2 YYEEEE. Here the CDR3 reads CASSLIGTGGTDTQYF. CDR3 in DNA: TGTGCCAGCAGCTTGATCGGGACAGGTGGCACAGATACGCAGTATTTT.

This clonotype has a count of ten or more. The rearrangement joins TRBV20-1 to TRBJ2-3; 9 nucleotides align to TRBD2. Germline loops: CDR1 DFQATT, CDR2 SNEGSKA (reference sequence). Trimming took 0 bases from V and 6 from J; bases not matched to a gene: 7. There are 15 residues in the CDR3. The DNA of the CDR3 is TGCAGTGCTAGAGATCGGGGACTAGCACCCGATACGCAGTATTTT. Amino acid sequence: CSARDRGLAPDTQYF.

This clonotype appeared a few times. This chain uses TRBV12-3 or TRBV12-4 with TRBJ2-1; 10 bases align to TRBD2. The V segment lost 3 bases and the J segment 9 bases; nucleotides outside the gene matches: 14. This CDR3 has 17 residues. The CDR3 sequence: CASSFPLLAGPSGEQFF. The DNA for the CDR3 is TGTGCCAGCAGTTTTCCCCTACTAGCGGGGCCTTCGGGTGAGCAGTTCTTC.

This clonotype was recorded many times. This sequence joins TRBV6-5 and TRBJ1-3; D gene unclear. This CDR3 has 15 amino acids. In germline, CDR1 is MNHEY, CDR2 SVGAGI. V was clipped by 1 base and J by 0 bases, with 7 bases between them. The CDR3 nucleotides are TGTGCCAGCAGTTACTTTTCCAGCTCTGGAAACACCATATATTTT. Translating gives CASSYFSSSGNTIYF.

This clonotype was counted ten times or more. The rearrangement links TRBV10-2 to TRBJ1-1, with D perhaps TRBD1 (5 bases). Trimming removed 8 bases from V and 7 bases from J, with 14 bases in between. Germline CDR1 WSHSY, CDR2 SAAADI. This CDR3 is 12 amino acids long. The CDR3 DNA is TGCGCCAGCTCCGGGACGGGCGATGAAGCTTTCTTT. Its protein is CASSGTGDEAFF.

In this sample, this clonotype turned up many times. This chain links TRBV5-1 with TRBJ2-3; no firm D call. The CDR3 runs to 14 residues. CDR1 and CDR2 (germline): SGHRS, YFSETQ. Deletions cut 0 bases from V and 6 bases from J, with 11 bases between. CDR3 in amino acids: CASSLEQATDTQYF. CDR3 nucleotides: TGCGCCAGCAGCTTGGAGCAGGCCACGGATACGCAGTATTTT.

The chain links TRBV7-2 to TRBJ1-5; D unresolved. Trimming took off 1 base at V and 3 bases at J, with 7 bases between the two ends. The CDR3 spans 14 residues. The germline V gene encodes CDR1 SGHTA and CDR2 FQGNSA. In DNA form, the CDR3 reads TGTGCCAGCAGCTTAGGAATAGTCAATCAGCCCCAGCATTTT. This encodes CASSLGIVNQPQHF.

This clonotype was counted a few times. This chain joins TRBV27 and TRBJ1-1; possible D gene TRBD1, 5 bases. The germline V and J ends were trimmed by 5 bases and 4 bases, with 14 bases remaining between them. This CDR3 has 14 residues. Germline assignment: CDR1 MNHEY and CDR2 SMNVEV (reference sequence). The CDR3 bases are TGTGCCAGCAGTCCCTGGGACGGCCTCACTGAAGCTTTCTTT. It translates to CASSPWDGLTEAFF.